This TCR beta chain came from a study of cytotoxic CD8 clonotypes in ibrutinib-treated CLL. At the level of the study: Responses comprised 24 partial and 2 complete; at median roughly 70 months, about 15 remained remitted and around twelve progressed. Each sample contained, on average, under 270,000 productive templates and 80,000 to 95,000 productive rearrangements. Whole-study findings and limits: Relative to age-matched healthy donors, clonality at baseline was higher, and it tracked circulating CD8+ T-cell counts. Sampling times (in sustained-remission versus progressing patients) were not the same.

The CDR3 is 12 amino acids. The germline gives CDR1 SGHTA, CDR2 FQGNSA. V lost 1 base to trimming and J lost 10 bases, with 7 bases between them. Measured with immunoSEQ multiplex PCR; TCRdb has only the in-frame clones, and not every one. Found here are more than 70,000 clones, 70% to 80% of them singletons; the top ten hold approximately 5.1%. On this clone itself: No antigen is known for it.

The clonotype comes from a human donor with chronic lymphocytic leukemia. This specimen consisted of PBMCs, obtained after 12 months of ibrutinib treatment. This chain joins TRBV7-2 and TRBJ1-4; no definite D call. The CDR3 reads CASSLDSGKLFF. The CDR3 region has the DNA TGTGCCAGCAGCTTAGACAGCGGAAAACTGTTTTTT.